The rows below give T cell receptor beta chains drawn from one sample of a study of blood T cell repertoires in COVID-19. Measured with immunoSEQ multiplex PCR; TCRdb has only the in-frame clones, and not every one. The table lists approximately 27,000 clones, about 94% of them singletons. Source material: peripheral blood. The receptors here all came from a human donor with active COVID-19. The donor label of this sample is uncertain. CDR3s include the opening cysteine and the closing phenylalanine or tryptophan. D genes are given only for firm matches. Size is stated for part of the rows, as once, few or many counts, or as a class when the clone is expanded.

abundance | j_gene | v_gene | len | d_gene | CDR3aa | CDR3nt
- | TRBJ2-1 | TRBV11-3 | 16 | TRBD2 | CASSLSAGGRVYEQFF | TGTGCCAGCAGCCTCTCAGCGGGAGGTAGGGTCTATGAGCAGTTCTTC
- | TRBJ1-6 | TRBV30 | 16 | - | CAWSVGQPSYNSPLHF | TGTGCCTGGAGCGTAGGACAGCCCTCCTATAATTCACCCCTCCACTTT
- | TRBJ2-1 | TRBV6-6 | 12 | - | CASEGRGNEQFF | TGTGCCAGTGAAGGGAGAGGAAATGAGCAGTTCTTC
- | TRBJ2-1 | TRBV9 | 15 | TRBD2 | CASSVGGTRPKAEFF | TGTGCCAGCAGCGTAGGCGGGACTAGACCAAAGGCGGAGTTCTTC
- | TRBJ1-4 | TRBV14 | 15 | TRBD1 | CASSRRTGVNEKLFF | TGTGCCAGCAGCCGTAGGACAGGCGTTAATGAAAAACTGTTTTTT
- | TRBJ1-1 | TRBV5-4 | 13 | TRBD1 | CASSNQGVTEAFF | TGTGCCAGCAGCAATCAGGGGGTCACTGAAGCTTTCTTT
- | TRBJ1-4 | TRBV19 | 16 | TRBD1 | CASSNFIGQGNEKLFF | TGTGCCAGTAGTAACTTCATCGGACAGGGGAATGAAAAACTGTTTTTT
- | TRBJ2-2 | TRBV6-2/TRBV6-3 | 16 | TRBD1 | CASSKGGGANTGELFF | TGTGCCAGCAGTAAAGGGGGCGGCGCGAACACCGGGGAGCTGTTTTTT
- | TRBJ2-7 | TRBV7-8 | 18 | TRBD2 | CASSFRGVGTAATYEQYF | TGTGCCAGCAGCTTTCGGGGGGTAGGGACCGCGGCCACCTACGAGCAGTACTTC
once | TRBJ2-7 | TRBV19 | 13 | TRBD2 | CASNIRGGNEQYF | TGTGCCAGTAACATAAGGGGAGGGAACGAGCAGTACTTC
- | TRBJ1-2 | TRBV6-5 | 12 | TRBD1 | CASRQGAYGYTF | TGTGCCAGCCGGCAGGGGGCATATGGCTACACCTTC
- | TRBJ2-5 | TRBV9 | 15 | - | CASSGQKGRQETQYF | TGTGCCAGCAGCGGACAAAAGGGGCGACAAGAGACCCAGTACTTC
- | TRBJ2-5 | TRBV28 | 18 | TRBD2 | CASSLSGLAGAVKETQYF | TGTGCCAGCAGTTTATCGGGACTAGCGGGAGCAGTTAAGGAGACCCAGTACTTC
- | TRBJ2-1 | TRBV7-9 | 14 | - | CASSLGSREFEQFF | TGTGCCAGCAGCTTAGGATCCCGGGAGTTTGAGCAGTTCTTC
- | TRBJ2-2 | TRBV5-1 | 15 | - | CASSLREGSTGELFF | TGCGCCAGCAGCTTGCGAGAGGGTAGCACCGGGGAGCTGTTTTTT
- | TRBJ2-3 | TRBV4-1 | 16 | TRBD1 | CASSQDPGQGTDTQYF | TGCGCCAGCAGCCAAGATCCGGGACAGGGGACAGATACGCAGTATTTT
- | TRBJ2-7 | TRBV6-5 | 15 | - | CASSYSGQAAYEQYF | TGTGCCAGCAGTTACTCCGGCCAGGCCGCCTACGAGCAGTACTTC
- | TRBJ2-2 | TRBV19 | 16 | TRBD2 | CASSKAGLAGAGELFF | TGTGCCAGTAGCAAGGCAGGACTAGCGGGAGCCGGGGAGCTGTTTTTT
- | TRBJ1-4 | TRBV12-3/TRBV12-4 | 13 | - | CASTRGTNEKLFF | TGTGCCAGCACCCGAGGCACTAATGAAAAACTGTTTTTT
once | TRBJ1-3 | TRBV11-2 | 17 | - | CASSFFYTGDSGNTIYF | TGTGCCAGCAGCTTTTTTTATACAGGCGACTCTGGAAACACCATATATTTT
- | TRBJ2-7 | TRBV30 | 13 | - | CAWNAGNSYEQYF | TGTGCCTGGAATGCAGGGAACTCCTACGAGCAGTACTTC
- | TRBJ1-2 | TRBV20-1 | 10 | - | CSAHPPQDTF | TGCAGTGCTCACCCTCCCCAGGACACCTTC
- | TRBJ2-5 | TRBV6-5 | 13 | - | CASNSWGEETQYF | TGTGCCAGCAATAGTTGGGGAGAAGAGACCCAGTACTTC
- | TRBJ2-6 | TRBV27 | 15 | - | CASSLGRSGANVLTF | TGTGCCAGCAGTTTAGGGAGGTCCGGGGCCAACGTCCTGACTTTC
few | TRBJ2-7 | TRBV7-9 | 14 | - | CASSLGQTSYEQYF | TGTGCCAGCAGCTTAGGACAGACGTCCTACGAGCAGTACTTC
- | TRBJ1-1 | TRBV11-2 | 13 | - | CASSPQTDTEAFF | TGTGCCAGCAGCCCCCAAACAGACACTGAAGCTTTCTTT
- | TRBJ1-1 | TRBV19 | 14 | - | CASSRSGLNTEAFF | TGTGCCAGTAGTAGGTCAGGCTTGAACACTGAAGCTTTCTTT
- | TRBJ1-4 | TRBV4-2 | 12 | - | CASRRRDEKLFF | TGTGCCAGCAGGCGACGGGATGAAAAACTGTTTTTT
- | TRBJ1-2 | TRBV6-5 | 15 | - | CASSQGRGSVRGYTF | TGTGCCAGCAGTCAGGGAAGGGGCTCGGTTCGTGGCTACACCTTC
once | TRBJ2-7 | TRBV18 | 14 | TRBD1 | CASSLQGGTYEQYF | TGTGCCAGCTCATTACAGGGGGGTACCTACGAGCAGTACTTC
once | TRBJ2-2 | TRBV9 | 15 | TRBD1 | CASTQDRPGTGELFF | TGTGCCAGCACACAGGACAGGCCGGGCACCGGGGAGCTGTTTTTT
- | TRBJ2-7 | TRBV2 | 14 | - | CASSEDGLTYEQYF | TGTGCCAGCAGTGAAGACGGGTTAACCTACGAGCAGTACTTC
- | TRBJ2-3 | TRBV6-2/TRBV6-3 | 14 | - | CASSYGRSTDTQYF | TGTGCCAGCAGTTATGGGAGGAGCACAGATACGCAGTATTTT
- | TRBJ2-1 | TRBV9 | 16 | - | CASSPRVGGSYNEQFF | TGTGCCAGCAGCCCTCGGGTGGGGGGTTCCTACAATGAGCAGTTCTTC
- | TRBJ2-3 | TRBV5-6 | 12 | - | CASGISTDTQYF | TGTGCCAGCGGCATTAGCACAGATACGCAGTATTTT
- | TRBJ2-3 | TRBV6-4 | 16 | TRBD2 | CASSRTSGGTTDTQYF | TGTGCCAGCAGCAGGACTAGCGGGGGGACCACAGATACGCAGTATTTT
- | TRBJ2-3 | TRBV13 | 11 | - | CASSLQDTQYF | TGTGCCAGCAGCTTACAAGATACGCAGTATTTT
- | TRBJ1-6 | TRBV5-6 | 18 | TRBD1 | CASSFDRGLSSYNSPLHF | TGTGCCAGCAGCTTTGACAGGGGGCTAAGCTCCTATAATTCACCCCTCCACTTT
once | TRBJ1-1 | TRBV5-6 | 16 | - | CASSFHDLGGQTEAFF | TGTGCCAGCAGCTTTCACGACCTCGGGGGGCAGACTGAAGCTTTCTTT
- | TRBJ1-6 | TRBV6-5 | 14 | - | CASSYVGGGISLHF | TGTGCCAGCAGTTATGTAGGCGGCGGTATATCCCTCCACTTT
- | TRBJ2-5 | TRBV27 | 13 | TRBD2 | CASSPRGGETQYF | TGTGCCAGCAGTCCCCGGGGGGGAGAGACCCAGTACTTC
few | TRBJ2-1 | TRBV6-5 | 14 | TRBD2 | CASSRTSGYNEQFF | TGTGCCAGCAGTCGGACTAGCGGCTACAATGAGCAGTTCTTC
- | TRBJ2-1 | TRBV5-1 | 15 | - | CASSLDGVGYNEQFF | TGCGCCAGCAGCTTGGACGGGGTAGGATACAATGAGCAGTTCTTC